This T cell receptor beta chain stems from a study of PD-1 blockade in classical Hodgkin lymphoma. General study points: TCR diversity in CD4+, not CD8+, cells rose significantly by C4D1. Baseline diversity resembling that of newly diagnosed patients was seen in complete responders.

Repertoires were generated with immunoSEQ multiplex PCR, while TCRdb's copy carries only in-frame clones and drops some. Among roughly 96,000 clones listed, just over 90% were seen once. Points on this clone: Its specificity is not known.

V was clipped by 4 bases and J by 8 bases, with 9 bases between them. The CDR3 contains 12 residues. The germline CDR1 and CDR2 sequences are SGDLS and YYNGEE. The time point: cycle 4 day 1 (C4D1), after five to seven weeks of nivolumab. Each patient experienced a relapse that followed autologous stem cell transplantation, and brentuximab vedotin exposure varied. This sequence originates from a human donor with classical Hodgkin lymphoma. The chain couples TRBV9 to TRBJ1-4; weak D call: TRBD1 (5 bases). Source: peripheral blood mononuclear cells (PBMCs), taken before the fourth cycle of nivolumab. CDR3 loop: CASSPGGEKLFF. The CDR3 DNA follows: TGTGCCAGCAGCCCTGGGGGGGAAAAACTGTTTTTT.